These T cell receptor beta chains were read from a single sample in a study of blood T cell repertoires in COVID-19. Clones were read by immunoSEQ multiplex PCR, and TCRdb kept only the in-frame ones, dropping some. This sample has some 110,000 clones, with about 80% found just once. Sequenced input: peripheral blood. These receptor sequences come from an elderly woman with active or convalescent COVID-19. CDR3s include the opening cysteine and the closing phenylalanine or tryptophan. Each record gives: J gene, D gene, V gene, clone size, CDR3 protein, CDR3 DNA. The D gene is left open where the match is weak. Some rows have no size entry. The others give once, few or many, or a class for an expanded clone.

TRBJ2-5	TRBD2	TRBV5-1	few	CASSLGGGQETQYF	TGCGCCAGCAGCTTGGGGGGGGGCCAAGAGACCCAGTACTTC
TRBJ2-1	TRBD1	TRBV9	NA	CASSGGQGRYNEQFF	TGTGCCAGCAGTGGAGGACAGGGGCGGTACAATGAGCAGTTCTTC
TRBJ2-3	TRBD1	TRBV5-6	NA	CASSPLRGSGTDTQYF	TGTGCCAGCAGCCCGCTCAGGGGGAGCGGCACAGATACGCAGTATTTT
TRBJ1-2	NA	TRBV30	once	CAWSVHASGLGYTF	TGTGCCTGGAGTGTACACGCTTCAGGACTGGGCTACACCTTC
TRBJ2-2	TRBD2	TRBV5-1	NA	CASSPGTSGGRSSFGELFF	TGCGCCAGCAGCCCCGGGACTAGCGGGGGGCGTAGTTCGTTCGGGGAGCTGTTTTTT
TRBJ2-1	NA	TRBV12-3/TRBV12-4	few	CASAPGDEQFF	TGTGCCAGTGCGCCGGGGGATGAGCAGTTCTTC
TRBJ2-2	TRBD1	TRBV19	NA	CASSPSGRQGANTGELFF	TGTGCCAGTAGTCCATCCGGCCGACAGGGCGCGAACACCGGGGAGCTGTTTTTT
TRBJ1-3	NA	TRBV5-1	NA	CASSLESGSGNTIYF	TGCGCCAGCAGCTTGGAGTCAGGGTCTGGAAACACCATATATTTT
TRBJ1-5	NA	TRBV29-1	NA	CSALSGGNQPQHF	TGCAGCGCCTTGTCAGGGGGCAATCAGCCCCAGCATTTT
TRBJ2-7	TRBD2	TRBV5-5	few	CASSLDIAGGAPSTYEQYF	TGTGCCAGCAGCTTGGACATAGCGGGGGGGGCACCGTCTACCTACGAGCAGTACTTC
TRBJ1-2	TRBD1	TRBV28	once	CASSRTGGGYTF	TGTGCCAGCAGTCGGACAGGCGGGGGCTACACCTTC
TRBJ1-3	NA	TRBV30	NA	CGRLNSGNTIYF	TGTGGGAGGCTAAACTCTGGAAACACCATATATTTT
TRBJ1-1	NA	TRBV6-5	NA	CASSRRGAEAFF	TGTGCCAGCAGTAGGAGGGGTGCTGAAGCTTTCTTT
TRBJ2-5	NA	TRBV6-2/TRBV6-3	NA	CASSYLPGTPSETQYF	TGTGCCAGCAGTTACTTGCCCGGGACTCCGTCCGAGACCCAGTACTTC
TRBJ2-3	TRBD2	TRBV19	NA	CASSIDLSGGPRYF	TGTGCCAGTAGTATAGATCTATCGGGAGGGCCGCGGTATTTT
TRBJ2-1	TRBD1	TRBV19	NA	CASSTRGRRDEQFF	TGTGCCAGTAGTACCAGGGGGCGCAGGGATGAGCAGTTCTTC
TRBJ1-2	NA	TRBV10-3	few	CAISSGTNNYGYTF	TGTGCCATCAGTTCAGGGACTAATAACTATGGCTACACCTTC
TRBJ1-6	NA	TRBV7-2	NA	CASSYGQNSPLHF	TGTGCCAGCAGCTACGGACAGAATTCACCCCTCCACTTT
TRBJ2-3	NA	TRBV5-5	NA	CASSKESTDTQYF	TGTGCCAGCAGCAAGGAGTCCACTGATACGCAGTATTTT
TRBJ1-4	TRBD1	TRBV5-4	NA	CASSLPGQRNEKLFF	TGTGCCAGCAGCTTGCCGGGACAGCGGAATGAAAAACTGTTTTTT
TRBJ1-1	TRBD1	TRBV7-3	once	CASSSSGGANTEAFF	TGTGCCAGCAGCTCATCAGGGGGAGCGAACACTGAAGCTTTCTTT
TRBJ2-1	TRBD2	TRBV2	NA	CASMGTSGVGEQFF	TGTGCCAGCATGGGGACTAGCGGGGTTGGGGAGCAGTTCTTC
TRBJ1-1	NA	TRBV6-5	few	CARPGTEAFF	TGTGCCAGACCGGGCACTGAAGCTTTCTTT